The TCR beta chain under discussion was sequenced for a study of blood T cells in healthy people across ages. Then a second PCR, running roughly 7 to 12 cycles, was carried out with a sample-barcoded 5' primer and a J-beta primer mix. TCRdb re-called the 5' RACE reads with MiXCR, one entry per CDR3 protein. In the table there are fewer than 1 million distinct CDR3 sequences, under 45% of which are singletons. This clonotype was counted many times. V gave up 5 bases and J gave up 1 base, with 8 bases separating them. Per germline, CDR1 SQVTM and CDR2 ANQGSEA. The CDR3 is 12 amino acids. The sample consisted of blood. The TCR comes from a man aged 60 to 75 in good health. The chain links TRBV29-1 to TRBJ2-5; possibly TRBD2 for D (5 bases). The CDR3 sequence: CSVRGSQETQYF. The CDR3 DNA reads TGCAGCGTTCGGGGATCCCAAGAGACCCAGTACTTC.